This record concerns one T cell receptor beta chain sequence. This record belongs to a study of T cells after yellow fever vaccination. As for the study in general: Libraries from low-cell-number fractions were prepared with the SMART-Seq v4 Ultra Low Input RNA kit.

Germline trimming cut 2 bases from V and 1 base from J; bases unmatched to any gene: 5. The CDR3 covers 15 residues. Germline lookup yields CDR1 SGHRS and CDR2 YFSETQ. TCRdb re-called the 5' RACE reads with MiXCR, one entry per CDR3 protein. The sample yields 300,000 to 400,000 distinct CDR3 sequences, 8% to 10% seen once. The sample consisted of PBMCs, taken on the day of the first yellow fever vaccination. The source is a man aged 18 to 35 who received the YFV17D yellow fever vaccine. This chain joins TRBV5-1 and TRBJ2-5; 7 bases line up with TRBD1. CDR3 loop: CASSFGTGAQETQYF. DNA of the CDR3: TGCGCCAGCAGCTTTGGAACAGGGGCCCAAGAGACCCAGTACTTC.